A selection of T cell receptor beta chains follows, all from one sample in a study of breast tumors, draining lymph nodes, adjacent tissues. TCRdb reanalysed the multiplex PCR reads using MiXCR and keeps one entry per CDR3 protein. Of 150,000 to 200,000 distinct CDR3 sequences in the sample, around a third were seen once. Material for sequencing was axillary lymph node tissue. The receptors were sampled from a female donor with breast cancer. Some clones in this sample may be carry-over from other donors' samples. Both conserved end residues are part of each CDR3. Each record gives: clone size, J gene, D gene, V gene, CDR3 protein, CDR3 DNA. A D gene is named only where the DNA matches it firmly. Size is stated for part of the rows, as once, few or many counts, or as a class when the clone is expanded.

size: NA; J: TRBJ1-1; D: TRBD1; V: TRBV7-3; CDR3: CASSPIPGQSNTEAFF; DNA: TGTGCCAGCAGCCCGATCCCGGGACAGTCGAACACTGAAGCTTTCTTT
size: many; J: TRBJ1-5; D: NA; V: TRBV6-1; CDR3: CASSGRGGGFGQPQHF; DNA: TGTGCCAGCAGTGGTAGGGGAGGGGGTTTTGGTCAGCCCCAGCATTTT
size: many; J: TRBJ2-7; D: TRBD1; V: TRBV18; CDR3: CASSPFGTGGYEQYF; DNA: TGTGCCAGCTCACCATTTGGGACAGGGGGCTACGAGCAGTACTTC
size: many; J: TRBJ2-3; D: NA; V: TRBV18; CDR3: CASSPSRGVSDTQYF; DNA: TGTGCCAGCTCACCAAGCAGGGGTGTATCAGATACGCAGTATTTT
size: NA; J: TRBJ1-5; D: NA; V: TRBV7-8; CDR3: CASSPHPSTNQPQHF; DNA: TGTGCCAGCAGCCCCCACCCGAGCACAAATCAGCCCCAGCATTTT
size: many; J: TRBJ2-5; D: TRBD1; V: TRBV15; CDR3: CATSRAGQGQETQYF; DNA: TGTGCCACCAGCAGAGCGGGACAGGGGCAGGAGACCCAGTACTTC
size: many; J: TRBJ1-4; D: NA; V: TRBV15; CDR3: CATSRYSGQLGEKLFF; DNA: TGTGCCACCAGCAGATATTCGGGACAACTAGGCGAAAAACTGTTTTTT
size: NA; J: TRBJ2-5; D: TRBD2; V: TRBV5-1; CDR3: CASRATSGMRETQYF; DNA: TGCGCCAGCAGGGCGACTAGCGGCATGAGGGAGACCCAGTACTTC
size: few; J: TRBJ1-1; D: NA; V: TRBV19; CDR3: CASSMGSLWGPNTEAFF; DNA: TGTGCCAGTAGTATGGGGTCGCTGTGGGGGCCGAACACTGAAGCTTTCTTT
size: many; J: TRBJ2-7; D: NA; V: TRBV20-1; CDR3: CSARPLGTSYEQYF; DNA: TGCAGTGCTCGGCCACTCGGGACCTCCTACGAGCAGTACTTC
size: many; J: TRBJ1-3; D: NA; V: TRBV30; CDR3: CAWSQGEGNTIYF; DNA: TGTGCCTGGAGTCAAGGGGAGGGAAACACCATATATTTT
size: NA; J: TRBJ2-3; D: NA; V: TRBV10-3; CDR3: CAVSELGGADTQYF; DNA: TGTGCCGTCAGTGAACTTGGAGGGGCGGATACGCAGTACTTT
size: many; J: TRBJ2-5; D: NA; V: TRBV9; CDR3: CASSGIFGETQYF; DNA: TGTGCCAGCAGCGGTATTTTTGGGGAGACCCAGTACTTC
size: many; J: TRBJ1-2; D: NA; V: TRBV7-9; CDR3: CASSSTVVYGYTF; DNA: TGTGCCAGCAGCTCAACAGTAGTCTATGGCTACACCTTC
size: NA; J: TRBJ1-1; D: NA; V: TRBV7-9; CDR3: CASSLAVWGTKAFF; DNA: TGTGCCAGCAGCTTAGCGGTTTGGGGCACTAAAGCTTTCTTT
size: NA; J: TRBJ1-6; D: NA; V: TRBV6-2/TRBV6-3; CDR3: CASRHRNYLSPLHF; DNA: TGTGCCAGCCGACACCGCAACTATCTGTCACCCCTCCACTTT
size: many; J: TRBJ2-7; D: TRBD1; V: TRBV12-3/TRBV12-4; CDR3: CASSLGQGNYEQYF; DNA: TGTGCCAGCAGTCTCGGACAGGGTAACTACGAGCAGTACTTC
size: few; J: TRBJ2-7; D: TRBD2; V: TRBV3-1; CDR3: CASSQGAGGQYEQYF; DNA: TGTGCCAGCAGCCAAGGAGCGGGGGGGCAATACGAGCAGTACTTC
size: NA; J: TRBJ2-5; D: TRBD1; V: TRBV7-3; CDR3: CASSLGQGAWETQYF; DNA: TGTGCCAGCAGCTTAGGGCAGGGGGCATGGGAGACCCAGTACTTC
size: many; J: TRBJ2-1; D: NA; V: TRBV15; CDR3: CATSSRDIHNEQFF; DNA: TGTGCCACCAGCAGCCGGGACATCCACAATGAGCAGTTCTTC
size: many; J: TRBJ2-5; D: TRBD2; V: TRBV11-3; CDR3: CASSRGVSGSAETQYF; DNA: TGTGCCAGCAGCCGGGGGGTTAGCGGGAGTGCAGAGACCCAGTACTTC
size: NA; J: TRBJ2-7; D: NA; V: TRBV14; CDR3: CASSARGRLYEQSF; DNA: TGTGCCAGCAGCGCACGGGGAAGGCTTTACGAGCAGTCCTTC
size: many; J: TRBJ1-5; D: NA; V: TRBV27; CDR3: CASSFGRGGQPQHF; DNA: TGTGCCAGCAGTTTTGGGAGGGGTGGTCAGCCCCAGCATTTT
size: few; J: TRBJ2-7; D: NA; V: TRBV2; CDR3: CASSEGFISYEQYF; DNA: TGTGCCAGCAGTGAAGGGTTCATCTCCTACGAGCAGTACTTC
size: many; J: TRBJ2-7; D: TRBD1; V: TRBV5-1; CDR3: CASSEGTGSFYEQYF; DNA: TGCGCCAGCAGCGAGGGGACAGGGAGTTTCTACGAGCAGTACTTC
size: NA; J: TRBJ2-7; D: TRBD2; V: TRBV7-9; CDR3: CASSLHRLAGAIEQYF; DNA: TGTGCCAGCAGCTTACATCGGCTAGCGGGAGCCATCGAGCAATACTTC
size: NA; J: TRBJ2-7; D: NA; V: TRBV11-3; CDR3: CASSQGGRGANVSLAYEQYF; DNA: TGTGCCAGCAGTCAGGGGGGTCGTGGGGCCAACGTATCCCTTGCCTACGAGCAGTACTTC
size: many; J: TRBJ1-5; D: TRBD1; V: TRBV6-5; CDR3: CASRRQGYSNQPQHF; DNA: TGTGCCAGCAGGCGACAGGGGTATAGCAATCAGCCCCAGCATTTT
size: many; J: TRBJ2-1; D: NA; V: TRBV7-2; CDR3: CASAELGEYKEQFF; DNA: TGTGCCAGCGCCGAACTTGGGGAATACAAAGAGCAGTTCTTC
size: NA; J: TRBJ2-5; D: TRBD2; V: TRBV20-1; CDR3: CSARDGSGRETQYF; DNA: TGCAGTGCTAGAGATGGTAGCGGGAGGGAGACCCAGTACTTC
size: NA; J: TRBJ2-6; D: TRBD1; V: TRBV14; CDR3: CASSRTTGQAKGGANVLTF; DNA: TGTGCCAGCAGCCGTACGACGGGACAGGCAAAGGGTGGGGCCAACGTCCTGACTTTC
size: NA; J: TRBJ1-3; D: TRBD1; V: TRBV5-1; CDR3: CASSLWDRASGNTIYF; DNA: TGCGCCAGCAGCTTGTGGGACAGGGCTTCTGGAAACACCATATATTTT
size: many; J: TRBJ1-6; D: NA; V: TRBV19; CDR3: CASSIDGGTSSPLHF; DNA: TGTGCCAGTAGTATAGATGGAGGGACCTCGTCACCCCTCCACTTT
size: many; J: TRBJ1-6; D: NA; V: TRBV30; CDR3: CAWSVLGSGKGGSPLHF; DNA: TGTGCCTGGAGTGTACTTGGATCTGGAAAGGGAGGATCACCCCTCCACTTT
size: few; J: TRBJ2-1; D: NA; V: TRBV6-5; CDR3: CASSQVGGASYNEQFF; DNA: TGTGCCAGCAGTCAAGTAGGGGGGGCCTCCTACAATGAGCAGTTCTTC
size: many; J: TRBJ2-7; D: NA; V: TRBV6-2/TRBV6-3; CDR3: CASSHAGAGTYEQYF; DNA: TGTGCCAGCAGTCACGCGGGGGCAGGGACCTACGAGCAGTACTTC
size: many; J: TRBJ2-3; D: NA; V: TRBV6-4; CDR3: CASSEGVRADTQYF; DNA: TGTGCCAGCAGTGAAGGGGTCCGGGCAGATACGCAGTATTTT
size: many; J: TRBJ2-7; D: TRBD2; V: TRBV6-1; CDR3: CASSSGLAGGPRDEQYF; DNA: TGTGCCAGCAGTTCCGGACTAGCGGGGGGGCCGAGGGACGAGCAGTACTTC
size: NA; J: TRBJ1-5; D: NA; V: TRBV25-1; CDR3: CASTHGDQPQHF; DNA: TGTGCCAGCACTCACGGGGATCAGCCCCAGCATTTT
size: NA; J: TRBJ1-4; D: TRBD1; V: TRBV5-6; CDR3: CASNLSGTGTNGKLFF; DNA: TGTGCCAGCAACTTGTCCGGGACAGGTACTAATGGAAAACTGTTTTTT
size: NA; J: TRBJ2-3; D: NA; V: TRBV15; CDR3: CATSRDINTDTQYF; DNA: TGTGCCACCAGCAGAGATATAAACACAGATACGCAGTATTTT
size: many; J: TRBJ2-3; D: NA; V: TRBV24-1; CDR3: CATSDLGSRTQYF; DNA: TGTGCCACCAGTGATTTGGGTAGTCGGACGCAGTATTTT
size: NA; J: TRBJ1-4; D: NA; V: TRBV12-3/TRBV12-4; CDR3: CASSSNTNEKLFF; DNA: TGTGCCAGCAGTTCGAACACTAATGAAAAACTGTTTTTT
size: many; J: TRBJ2-1; D: TRBD1; V: TRBV7-9; CDR3: CASSLQGNRYNEQFF; DNA: TGTGCCAGCAGCCTACAGGGGAATAGGTACAATGAGCAGTTCTTC
size: NA; J: TRBJ1-1; D: NA; V: TRBV20-1; CDR3: CSARKGAEAFF; DNA: TGCAGTGCTAGAAAGGGGGCTGAAGCTTTCTTT
size: NA; J: TRBJ1-5; D: NA; V: TRBV10-2; CDR3: CASSGGNINQPQHF; DNA: TGCGCCAGCAGTGGGGGAAATATCAACCAGCCCCAGCATTTT
size: many; J: TRBJ1-3; D: NA; V: TRBV7-8; CDR3: CASSLGGARSSGNTIYF; DNA: TGTGCCAGCAGCTTAGGAGGCGCAAGGAGCTCTGGAAACACCATATATTTT
size: many; J: TRBJ2-1; D: NA; V: TRBV11-2; CDR3: CASSLFSQIYNEQFF; DNA: TGTGCCAGCAGCTTATTTAGTCAGATTTACAATGAGCAGTTCTTC
size: many; J: TRBJ2-2; D: NA; V: TRBV7-3; CDR3: CASSKGAGALTGELFF; DNA: TGTGCCAGCAGCAAAGGGGCGGGGGCGCTCACCGGGGAGCTGTTTTTT
size: many; J: TRBJ2-3; D: NA; V: TRBV20-1; CDR3: CSARDFGRPTDTQYF; DNA: TGCAGTGCTAGAGATTTTGGACGCCCCACAGATACGCAGTATTTT
size: NA; J: TRBJ1-4; D: NA; V: TRBV24-1; CDR3: CATGDKQGNEKLFF; DNA: TGTGCCACAGGTGATAAACAGGGTAATGAAAAACTGTTTTTT
size: NA; J: TRBJ2-1; D: NA; V: TRBV11-2; CDR3: CASSLSGGNNEQLF; DNA: TGTGCCAGCAGCTTGTCGGGCGGTAACAATGAGCAGCTCTTC
size: NA; J: TRBJ2-7; D: NA; V: TRBV6-6; CDR3: CASSYSALSYEQYF; DNA: TGTGCCAGCAGTTACTCTGCCCTCTCCTACGAGCAGTACTTC
size: many; J: TRBJ2-3; D: NA; V: TRBV7-8; CDR3: CASSGFQGGVFSTDTQYF; DNA: TGTGCCAGCAGCGGATTTCAGGGGGGGGTCTTTAGCACAGATACGCAGTATTTT